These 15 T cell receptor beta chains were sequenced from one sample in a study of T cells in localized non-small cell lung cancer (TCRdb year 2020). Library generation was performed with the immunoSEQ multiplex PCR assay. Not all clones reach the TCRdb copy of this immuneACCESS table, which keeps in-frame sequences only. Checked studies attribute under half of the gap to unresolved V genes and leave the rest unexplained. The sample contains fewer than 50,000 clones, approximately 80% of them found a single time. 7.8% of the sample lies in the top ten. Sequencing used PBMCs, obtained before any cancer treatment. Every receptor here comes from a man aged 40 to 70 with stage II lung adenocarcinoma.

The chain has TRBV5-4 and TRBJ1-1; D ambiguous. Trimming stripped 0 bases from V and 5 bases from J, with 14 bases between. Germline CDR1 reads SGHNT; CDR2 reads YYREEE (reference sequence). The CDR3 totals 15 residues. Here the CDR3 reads CASSLGGPAGTEAFF. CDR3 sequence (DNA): TGTGCCAGCAGCTTGGGAGGGCCCGCGGGGACTGAAGCTTTCTTT.

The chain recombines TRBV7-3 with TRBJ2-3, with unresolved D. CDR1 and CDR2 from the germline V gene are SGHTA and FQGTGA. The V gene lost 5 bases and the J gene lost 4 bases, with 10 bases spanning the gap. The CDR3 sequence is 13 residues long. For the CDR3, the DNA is TGTGCCAGCAGCGTGAAAGGGTCAGATACGCAGTATTTT. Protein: CASSVKGSDTQYF.

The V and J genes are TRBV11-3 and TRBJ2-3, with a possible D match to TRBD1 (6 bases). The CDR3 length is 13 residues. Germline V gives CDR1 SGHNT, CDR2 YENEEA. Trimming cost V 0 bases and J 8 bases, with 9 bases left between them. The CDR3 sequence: CASSLDFRGTQYF. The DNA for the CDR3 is TGTGCCAGCAGCTTAGATTTCAGGGGTACGCAGTATTTT. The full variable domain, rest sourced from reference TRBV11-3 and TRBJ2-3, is EAGVVQSPRYKIIEKKQPVAFWCNPISGHNTLYWYLQNLGQGPELLIRYENEEAVDDSQLPKDRFSAERLKGVDSTLKIQPAELGDSAVYLCASSLDFRGTQYFGPGTRLTVL.

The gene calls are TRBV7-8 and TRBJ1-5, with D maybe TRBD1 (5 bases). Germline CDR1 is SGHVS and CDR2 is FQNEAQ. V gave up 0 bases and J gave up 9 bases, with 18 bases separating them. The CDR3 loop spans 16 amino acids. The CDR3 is CASSLARPGPPGPQHF. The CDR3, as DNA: TGTGCCAGCAGCTTAGCGAGGCCGGGACCCCCTGGGCCCCAGCATTTT.

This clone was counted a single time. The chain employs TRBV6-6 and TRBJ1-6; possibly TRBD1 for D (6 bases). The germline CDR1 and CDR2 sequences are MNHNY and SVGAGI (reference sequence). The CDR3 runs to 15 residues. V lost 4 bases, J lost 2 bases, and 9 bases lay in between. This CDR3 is CASSFGQPYNSPLHF. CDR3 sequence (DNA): TGTGCCAGCAGTTTTGGACAGCCCTATAATTCACCCCTCCACTTT.

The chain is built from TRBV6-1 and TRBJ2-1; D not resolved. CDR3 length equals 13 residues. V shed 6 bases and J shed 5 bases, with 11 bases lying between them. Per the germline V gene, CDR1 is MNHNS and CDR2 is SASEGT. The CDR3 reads CASRIDLDNEQFF. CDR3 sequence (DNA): TGTGCCAGCAGGATAGACTTGGACAATGAGCAGTTCTTC.

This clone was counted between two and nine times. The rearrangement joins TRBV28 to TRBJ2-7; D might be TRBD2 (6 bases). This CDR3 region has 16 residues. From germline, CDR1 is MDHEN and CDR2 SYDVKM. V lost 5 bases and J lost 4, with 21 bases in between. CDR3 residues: CASSPTRSSGMYEQYF. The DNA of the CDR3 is TGTGCCAGCAGTCCCACCCGTAGTAGCGGAATGTACGAGCAGTACTTC.

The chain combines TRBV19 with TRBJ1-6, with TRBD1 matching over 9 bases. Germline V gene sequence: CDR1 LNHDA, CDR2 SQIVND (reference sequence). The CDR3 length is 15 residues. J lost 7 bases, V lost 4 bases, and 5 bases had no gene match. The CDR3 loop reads CASSKRTGANSPLHF. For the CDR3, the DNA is TGTGCCAGTAGTAAGAGGACAGGGGCAAATTCACCCCTCCACTTT.

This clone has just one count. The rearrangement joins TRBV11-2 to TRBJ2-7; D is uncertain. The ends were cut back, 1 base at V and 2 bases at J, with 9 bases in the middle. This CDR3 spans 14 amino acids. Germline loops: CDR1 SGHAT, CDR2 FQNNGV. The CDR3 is CASSLVKGPYEQYF. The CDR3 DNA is TGTGCCAGCAGCTTAGTTAAAGGGCCCTACGAGCAGTACTTC.

The CDR3 DNA is TGTGCCAGCTCCCTTCCACCAGAGACCCAGTACTTC. Protein product: CASSLPPETQYF. The chain combines TRBV18 with TRBJ2-5; D is ambiguous. The CDR3 runs 12 residues. The germline V gene encodes CDR1 KGHSH and CDR2 LQKENI. Trimming cost V 6 bases and J 4 bases, with 9 bases left between them.

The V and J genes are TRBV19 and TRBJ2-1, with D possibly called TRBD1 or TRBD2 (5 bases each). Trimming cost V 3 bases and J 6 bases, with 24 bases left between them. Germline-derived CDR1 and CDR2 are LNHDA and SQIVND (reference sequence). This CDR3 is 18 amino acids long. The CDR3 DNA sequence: TGTGCCAGTAGTATCGATTTCGCCGGGACCGAACGTTCCAATGAGCAGTTCTTC. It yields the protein CASSIDFAGTERSNEQFF. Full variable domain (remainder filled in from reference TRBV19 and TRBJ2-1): DGGITQSPKYLFRKEGQNVTLSCEQNLNHDAMYWYRQDPGQGLRLIYYSQIVNDFQKGDIAEGYSVSREKKESFPLTVTSAQKNPTAFYLCASSIDFAGTERSNEQFFGPGTRLTVL.

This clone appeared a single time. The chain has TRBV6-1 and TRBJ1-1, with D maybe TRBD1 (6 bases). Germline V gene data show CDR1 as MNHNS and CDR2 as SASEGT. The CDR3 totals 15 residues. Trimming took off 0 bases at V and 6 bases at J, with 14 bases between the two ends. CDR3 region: CASSEAGRGLAEAFF. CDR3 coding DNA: TGTGCCAGCAGTGAAGCAGGTCGGGGGCTCGCTGAAGCTTTCTTT.

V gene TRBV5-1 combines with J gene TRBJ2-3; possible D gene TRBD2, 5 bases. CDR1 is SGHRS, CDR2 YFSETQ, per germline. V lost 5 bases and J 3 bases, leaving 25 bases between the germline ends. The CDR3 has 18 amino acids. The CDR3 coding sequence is TGCGCCAGCAGTCCAACCCCCCCAAGCGGCGGCAGTACAGATACGCAGTATTTT. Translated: CASSPTPPSGGSTDTQYF.

CDR3 nucleotide sequence: TGTGCCATCAGTGAGTCGAGGGGCATAGCCAAAAACATTCAGTACTTC. This encodes CAISESRGIAKNIQYF. V and J are TRBV10-3 and TRBJ2-4; D tentatively fits TRBD1 or TRBD2 (5 bases each). The germline CDR1 and CDR2 sequences are ENHRY and SYGVKD. The CDR3 has 16 amino acids. The V end lost 0 bases, the J end lost 0 bases, and 9 bases lay between the germline ends.

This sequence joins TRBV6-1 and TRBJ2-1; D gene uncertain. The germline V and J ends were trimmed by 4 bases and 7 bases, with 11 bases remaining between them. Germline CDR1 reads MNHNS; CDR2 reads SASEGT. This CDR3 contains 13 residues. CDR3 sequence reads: CASSASPANEQFF. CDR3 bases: TGTGCCAGCAGTGCCTCTCCTGCGAATGAGCAGTTCTTC.